Included here is one T cell receptor beta chain sequence, with context. Its cognate antigen is unknown. This entry comes from a study of CD8 T cells in ankylosing spondylitis. The CDR3 sequence is 15 residues long. Germline V gene lookup returns CDR1 SEHNR and CDR2 FQNEAQ (reference sequence). Deletions cut 5 bases from V and 0 bases from J, with 10 bases between. By quantitative 5'-RACE with molecular barcodes, the TCR beta libraries were made. TCRdb passed the 5' RACE reads through MiXCR, listing each CDR3 protein once. The repertoire includes about 130,000 distinct CDR3 sequences, about a tenth of them detected once, and 3.3% sits in the top ten. General study findings and limits: Matched ankylosing spondylitis synovial fluid reportedly contained a significantly enriched population of disease-linked clones. Several highly homologous variants formed a TCR beta motif that appeared characteristic of ankylosing spondylitis blood.

This sequence joins TRBV7-9 and TRBJ1-4; D is ambiguous. The source material was blood, either unsorted or a sorted T cell fraction (not recorded which). The TCR originated in a male donor with ankylosing spondylitis or in good health (not recorded which). The CDR3 DNA follows: TGTGCCAGCAGCCCCCCCATCACAACTAATGAAAAACTGTTTTTT. This gives the protein CASSPPITTNEKLFF.